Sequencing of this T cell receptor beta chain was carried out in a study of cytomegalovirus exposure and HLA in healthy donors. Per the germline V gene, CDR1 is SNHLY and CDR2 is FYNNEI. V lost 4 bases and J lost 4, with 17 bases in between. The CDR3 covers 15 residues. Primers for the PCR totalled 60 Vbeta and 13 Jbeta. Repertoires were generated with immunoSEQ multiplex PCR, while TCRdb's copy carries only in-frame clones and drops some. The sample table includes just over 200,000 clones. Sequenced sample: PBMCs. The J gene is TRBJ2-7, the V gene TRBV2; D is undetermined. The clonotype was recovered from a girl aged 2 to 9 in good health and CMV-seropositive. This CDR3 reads CASSGAVAEQYEQYF. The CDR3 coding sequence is TGTGCCAGCAGTGGAGCCGTGGCGGAGCAATACGAGCAGTACTTC.